Presented here are 11 T cell receptor beta chains from one specimen sequenced in a study of blood T cell repertoires in COVID-19. Using immunoSEQ multiplex PCR, the repertoire was profiled, and TCRdb retains in-frame clones only, with some absent. The data hold roughly 53,000 clones, with around 85% observed a single time. Material for sequencing was peripheral blood. The origin of the receptors is a man aged 65-85 years with active COVID-19.

The chain links TRBV2 to TRBJ1-1, with D tentatively TRBD1 (6 bases). Trimming took off 7 bases at V and 0 bases at J, with 21 bases between the two ends. Germline values: CDR1 SNHLY, CDR2 FYNNEI. The CDR3 length is 17 residues. CDR3 residues: CASNRAQGRKMNTEAFF. The CDR3 bases are TGTGCCAGCAACAGGGCACAGGGTCGAAAGATGAACACTGAAGCTTTCTTT. The variable domain in full, completed from reference TRBV2 and TRBJ1-1, reads EPEVTQTPSHQVTQMGQEVILRCVPISNHLYFYWYRQILGQKVEFLVSFYNNEISEKSEIFDDQFSVERPDGSNFTLKIRSTKLEDSAMYFCASNRAQGRKMNTEAFFGQGTRLTVV.

V and J are TRBV5-1 and TRBJ2-5, with D perhaps TRBD2 (5 bases). Trimming took 4 bases from V and 5 from J, leaving 15 bases between them. The CDR3 has 14 amino acids. CDR1 and CDR2 from the germline V gene are SGHRS and YFSETQ. Here the CDR3 DNA reads TGCGCCAGCAGCCCCGTTGGAGCTAGCGAGACCCAGTACTTC. Translated: CASSPVGASETQYF.

V usage is TRBV7-9 and J usage is TRBJ1-6; TRBD1 matches at 9 bases. J lost 10 bases, V lost 0 bases, and 4 bases had no gene match. The CDR3 totals 15 residues. Germline V CDR1 and CDR2: SEHNR, FQNEAQ (reference sequence). In DNA form, the CDR3 reads TGTGCCAGCAGCTTAGCCGGGACAGGGAAATCACCCCTCCACTTT. Translating it yields CASSLAGTGKSPLHF.

In this sample, this clone turned up a few times. The V gene is TRBV7-2, the J gene TRBJ1-2; TRBD1 aligns across 7 bases. Germline lookup yields CDR1 SGHTA and CDR2 FQGNSA. The V gene end was trimmed by 4 bases and the J gene end by 7 bases; junction bases not matched to a gene: 12. CDR3 length equals 15 residues. CDR3 sequence: CASSSLGTGAGGYTF. The CDR3 DNA reads TGTGCCAGCAGCTCACTGGGTACAGGGGCGGGTGGCTACACCTTC.

The chain recombines TRBV19 with TRBJ2-5; no clear D gene. V lost 2 bases and J 2 bases, leaving 6 bases between the germline ends. From germline, CDR1 is LNHDA and CDR2 SQIVND (reference sequence). The CDR3 spans 13 residues. The chain's CDR3 is CASSILIQETQYF. The CDR3 nucleotides are TGTGCCAGTAGTATATTAATTCAAGAGACCCAGTACTTC. The whole variable domain, remainder taken from reference TRBV19 and TRBJ2-5, is DGGITQSPKYLFRKEGQNVTLSCEQNLNHDAMYWYRQDPGQGLRLIYYSQIVNDFQKGDIAEGYSVSREKKESFPLTVTSAQKNPTAFYLCASSILIQETQYFGPGTRLLVL.

The chain links TRBV7-2 to TRBJ1-2; D call uncertain. There are 12 residues in the CDR3. The V gene lost 2 bases and the J gene lost 8 bases, with 9 bases spanning the gap. Germline V gives CDR1 SGHTA, CDR2 FQGNSA. The CDR3 is CASSLRGFGYTF. In DNA, the CDR3 is TGTGCCAGCAGCTTAAGAGGGTTCGGCTACACCTTC. The whole variable domain, filled in from reference TRBV7-2 and TRBJ1-2, reads GAGVSQSPSNKVTEKGKDVELRCDPISGHTALYWYRQSLGQGLEFLIYFQGNSAPDKSGLPSDRFSAERTGGSVSTLTIQRTQQEDSAVYLCASSLRGFGYTFGSGTRLTVV.

The chain is built from TRBV28 and TRBJ1-1, with TRBD1 matching 7 bases. With 3 bases clipped from V and 10 bases from J, the junction kept 8 bases outside the gene matches. The CDR3 length is 13 residues. CDR1 is MDHEN, CDR2 SYDVKM, per germline. The CDR3 region is CASSLPGTDIAFF. Here the CDR3 DNA reads TGTGCCAGCAGTTTGCCTGGGACAGACATAGCTTTCTTT. Using reference TRBV28 and TRBJ1-1 for the parts outside the CDR3, the full variable domain is DVKVTQSSRYLVKRTGEKVFLECVQDMDHENMFWYRQDPGLGLRLIYFSYDVKMKEKGDIPEGYSVSREKKERFSLILESASTNQTSMYLCASSLPGTDIAFFGQGTRLTVV.

This chain connects TRBV7-9 to TRBJ2-1; the D call may be TRBD1 or TRBD2 (5 bases each). Germline V gives CDR1 SEHNR, CDR2 FQNEAQ (reference sequence). This CDR3 is built from 14 residues. Trimming stripped 7 bases from V and 6 bases from J, with 16 bases between. CDR3 protein: CASTKGEFLNEQFF. CDR3 DNA sequence: TGTGCCAGCACCAAAGGGGAGTTCCTCAATGAGCAGTTCTTC.

This clone was recorded only once. The chain joins TRBV6-2 or TRBV6-3 to TRBJ2-1, with D possibly TRBD2 on 6 matching bases. Germline V gives CDR1 MNHEY, CDR2 SVGEGT. Trimming cost V 3 bases and J 0 bases, with 27 bases left between them. The CDR3 is 21 amino acids. The CDR3 DNA follows: TGTGCCAGCAGTTATGGTAGCGGACGTCACCTATTTCCGGGCTCCTACAATGAGCAGTTCTTC. Amino acids: CASSYGSGRHLFPGSYNEQFF.

This chain connects TRBV12-3 or TRBV12-4 to TRBJ2-2, with no clear D. Between the trimmed V and J ends, which lost 6 bases and 5 bases, there was a span of 7 bases. The CDR3 consists of 12 residues. CDR3 sequence reads: CASRTRTGELFF. CDR3 nucleotides: TGTGCCAGCAGGACGAGGACCGGGGAGCTGTTTTTT.

The chain couples TRBV5-1 to TRBJ2-6; weak D call: TRBD1 (6 bases). CDR1 and CDR2 from the germline V gene are SGHRS and YFSETQ. The length of the CDR3 is 16 residues. Trimming stripped 2 bases from V and 0 bases from J, with 9 bases between. DNA of the CDR3: TGCGCCAGCAGCTTTGAGGGGGACTCTGGGGCCAACGTCCTGACTTTC. This encodes CASSFEGDSGANVLTF.